The 13 T cell receptor beta chains below were found in one sample sequenced in a study of OX40 agonist ivuxolimab in advanced cancers. Sequencing used immunoSEQ multiplex PCR; TCRdb keeps in-frame clones, though not all of them. The sample lists some 45,000 clones; about 90% were seen once. The input for sequencing was CD4+ or CD8+ T cells sorted from blood, taken in a trial of the OX40 agonist ivuxolimab. These TCRs come from an adult with an advanced solid tumor such as melanoma, head and neck, liver or kidney cancer.

This sequence joins TRBV2 and TRBJ1-1; D is ambiguous. Germline values: CDR1 SNHLY, CDR2 FYNNEI. The ends were cut back, 4 bases at V and 3 bases at J, with 9 bases in the middle. The CDR3 sequence is 13 residues long. The CDR3 bases are TGTGCCAGCAGTGTAGGGTTTGACACTGAAGCTTTCTTT. Translated: CASSVGFDTEAFF.

The chain links TRBV2 to TRBJ2-3; 8 positions agree with TRBD2. Germline lookup yields CDR1 SNHLY and CDR2 FYNNEI. The ends lost 8 bases at V and 4 bases at J; junction bases unmatched: 8. This CDR3 contains 14 residues. Here the CDR3 reads CASGRLAGSDTQYF. The DNA for the CDR3 is TGTGCCAGCGGGCGGCTAGCGGGTTCAGATACGCAGTATTTT.

This chain connects TRBV7-9 to TRBJ2-5; TRBD1 is a possible D gene (5 bases). CDR1 is SEHNR and CDR2 is FQNEAQ in the germline V gene (reference sequence). This CDR3 spans 15 amino acids. Trimming pared 2 bases from V and 1 base from J, leaving 11 bases between. The CDR3 bases are TGTGCCAGCAGCTTAATGACAGAAACCCAAGAGACCCAGTACTTC. Translation: CASSLMTETQETQYF.

The V call is TRBV9, the J call TRBJ1-6; 8 bases match TRBD1. The CDR3 covers 15 residues. V lost 4 bases, J lost 5 bases, and 5 bases stayed unmatched. The germline V gene has CDR1 SGDLS and CDR2 YYNGEE. CDR3 residues: CASSLTGGNNSPLHF. CDR3 sequence (DNA): TGTGCCAGCAGCCTAACAGGGGGAAATAATTCACCCCTCCACTTT.

The chain links TRBV27 to TRBJ1-5; D remains ambiguous. The CDR3 sequence is 14 residues long. CDR1 and CDR2 (germline): MNHEY, SMNVEV (reference sequence). The V end lost 5 bases, the J end lost 5 bases, and 13 bases lay between the germline ends. DNA for the CDR3: TGTGCCAGCAGTCCGGGGTCGACCCATCAGCCCCAGCATTTT. As protein: CASSPGSTHQPQHF.

This chain uses TRBV25-1 with TRBJ1-5; D is unresolved. The ends were cut back, 3 bases at V and 7 bases at J, with 13 bases in the middle. From germline, CDR1 is MGHDK and CDR2 SYGVNS. The CDR3 extends over 14 amino acids. CDR3 residues: CASSDLGDGQPQHF. CDR3 DNA: TGTGCCAGCAGTGATCTCGGGGATGGACAGCCCCAGCATTTT.

The rearrangement links TRBV5-1 to TRBJ1-4; D remains ambiguous. Trimming removed 2 bases from V and 0 bases from J, with 8 bases in between. Germline V gene data show CDR1 as SGHRS and CDR2 as YFSETQ. The CDR3 consists of 15 residues. The CDR3 protein is CASSFGDATNEKLFF. Written as DNA, the CDR3 is TGCGCCAGCAGCTTCGGAGATGCAACTAATGAAAAACTGTTTTTT.

V and J are TRBV4-1 and TRBJ1-1; D unresolved. V shed 5 bases and J shed 2 bases, with 6 bases lying between them. Germline CDR1 is MGHRA and CDR2 is YSYEKL. The CDR3 extends over 12 amino acids. The CDR3 nucleotides are TGCGCCAGCAGCGCCAAAAACACTGAAGCTTTCTTT. This translates into CASSAKNTEAFF.

The J gene is TRBJ1-3, the V gene TRBV2, with D unresolved. V lost 3 bases, J lost 0 bases, and 6 bases lay in between. CDR1 SNHLY and CDR2 FYNNEI come from the germline V gene. CDR3 length: 14 amino acids. The CDR3 sequence: CASSERFSGNTIYF. For the CDR3, the DNA is TGTGCCAGCAGTGAGCGGTTCTCTGGAAACACCATATATTTT.

This sequence joins TRBV7-6 and TRBJ1-1, with D perhaps TRBD1 (6 bases). From germline, CDR1 is SGHVS and CDR2 FNYEAQ. V was cut by 8 bases and J by 0 bases, with 22 bases left in between. This CDR3 spans 17 amino acids. The CDR3 nucleotides are TGTGCCAGCGTTGCCTTGGGGGCAGGAGTTATGAACACTGAAGCTTTCTTT. It translates to CASVALGAGVMNTEAFF.

This clone was counted a single time. V is TRBV15 and J is TRBJ2-1; 10 bases align to TRBD1. Germline values: CDR1 LNHNV, CDR2 YYDKDF (reference sequence). The CDR3 extends over 15 amino acids. Trimming removed 5 bases from V and 1 base from J; junction bases left unmatched: 2. Here the CDR3 reads CATSSGQGSYNEQFF. In DNA form, the CDR3 reads TGTGCCACCAGCTCGGGACAGGGGTCCTACAATGAGCAGTTCTTC.

This clone was detected once. The chain recombines TRBV7-9 with TRBJ2-7, with D possibly called TRBD1 or TRBD2 (6 bases each). The CDR3 covers 14 residues. The V gene's germline CDR1 is SEHNR and CDR2 FQNEAQ (reference sequence). Trimming cost V 4 bases and J 4 bases, with 14 bases left between them. The CDR3 reads CASSSGGVDYEQYF. The CDR3, as DNA: TGTGCCAGCAGCTCCGGGGGCGTGGATTACGAGCAGTACTTC.

The table lists this clone with a count of one. In DNA form, the CDR3 reads TGCAGCGTTGTTTCACAGGGCTACGAGCAGTACTTC. Encoded protein: CSVVSQGYEQYF. V is TRBV29-1 and J is TRBJ2-7, with TRBD1 as a possible D gene (6 bases). Trimming removed 4 bases at V and 3 bases at J, with 10 bases between. This CDR3 contains 12 residues. The germline gives CDR1 SQVTM, CDR2 ANQGSEA.